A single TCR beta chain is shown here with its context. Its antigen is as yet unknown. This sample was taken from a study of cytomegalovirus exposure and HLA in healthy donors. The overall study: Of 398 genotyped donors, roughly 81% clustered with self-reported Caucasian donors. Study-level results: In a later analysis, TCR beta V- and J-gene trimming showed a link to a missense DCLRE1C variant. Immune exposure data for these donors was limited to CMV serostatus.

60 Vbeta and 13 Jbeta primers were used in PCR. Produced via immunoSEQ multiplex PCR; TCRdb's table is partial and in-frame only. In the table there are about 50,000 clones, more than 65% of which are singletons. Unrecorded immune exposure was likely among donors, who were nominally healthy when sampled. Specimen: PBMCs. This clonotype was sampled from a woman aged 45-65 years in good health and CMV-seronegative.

The CDR3: CASSQDRDRGARQETQYF. DNA of the CDR3: TGTGCCAGCAGCCAGGACCGGGACAGGGGGGCCCGGCAAGAGACCCAGTACTTC. V is TRBV4-2 and J is TRBJ2-5, with TRBD1 identical over 11 bases. The CDR3 length is 18 residues. Germline V gene sequence: CDR1 LGHNA, CDR2 YNFKEQ. V was clipped by 3 bases and J by 2 bases; unmatched bases: 11.